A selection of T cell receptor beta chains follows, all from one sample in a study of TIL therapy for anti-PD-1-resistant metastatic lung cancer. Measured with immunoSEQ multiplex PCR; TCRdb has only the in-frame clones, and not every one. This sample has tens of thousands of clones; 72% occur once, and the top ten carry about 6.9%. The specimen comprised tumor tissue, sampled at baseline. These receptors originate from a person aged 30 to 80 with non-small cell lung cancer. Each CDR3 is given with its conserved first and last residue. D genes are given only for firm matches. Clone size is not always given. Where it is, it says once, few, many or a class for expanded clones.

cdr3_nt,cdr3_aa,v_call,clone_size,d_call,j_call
TGTGCCAGCAGTCCGGGCGATACGCAGTATTTT,CASSPGDTQYF,TRBV6-6,.,.,TRBJ2-3
TGTGCCAGCAGCTTACGAGGATACGAGCAGTACTTC,CASSLRGYEQYF,TRBV7-2,.,.,TRBJ2-7
TGCAGTGTCGCCACCACAGGGTATTCGTTCTTC,CSVATTGYSFF,TRBV20-1,.,.,TRBJ2-1
TGTGCCAGCAGCGTACACGGAGACACAGATACGCAGTATTTT,CASSVHGDTDTQYF,TRBV9,.,.,TRBJ2-3
TGTGCCACCAGCAGAGATTCGGTTGGGGCTGGAAACACCATATATTTT,CATSRDSVGAGNTIYF,TRBV15,.,.,TRBJ1-3
TGTGCCAGTAGTATAGCCTCAGCGGGGCAAGAGACCCAGTACTTC,CASSIASAGQETQYF,TRBV19,.,TRBD2,TRBJ2-5
TGTGCCAGCAGCCGTGGACCGGATGAAAAACTGTTTTTT,CASSRGPDEKLFF,TRBV14,.,.,TRBJ1-4
TGCGCCAGCAGCCCCGCCCGCAGGGTCGTTAGCTCCGAGCAGTACTTC,CASSPARRVVSSEQYF,TRBV4-3,few,.,TRBJ2-7
TGTGCCAGTAGTATAAACAGGGGTGAGGATGAAAAACTGTTTTTT,CASSINRGEDEKLFF,TRBV19,.,TRBD1,TRBJ1-4
TGTGCCAGTAGTCCCAGACAGGGGTCCTCCTACGAGCAGTACTTC,CASSPRQGSSYEQYF,TRBV19,.,TRBD1,TRBJ2-7
TGTGCCAGCAGTTCCCCCGGACAGGGTACTGAAGCTTTCTTT,CASSSPGQGTEAFF,TRBV27,.,TRBD1,TRBJ1-1
TGTGCCAGCAGCTGGGGACAGAACTACGAGCAGTACTTC,CASSWGQNYEQYF,TRBV5-4,few,TRBD1,TRBJ2-7
TGCGCCAGCAGCTTGCAAGGACCGAACACTGAAGCTTTCTTT,CASSLQGPNTEAFF,TRBV5-1,once,.,TRBJ1-1
TGTGCCAGCAGCGTAGAAGGGGGACCCGGTGCTGAGCAGTTCTTC,CASSVEGGPGAEQFF,TRBV9,.,.,TRBJ2-1
TGTGCCAGCAGCGGGGGGGCGTACAATGAGCAGTTCTTC,CASSGGAYNEQFF,TRBV19,.,TRBD2,TRBJ2-1